This TCR beta chain was captured by sequencing in a study of CD8+CD57+ T cells in acquired aplastic anemia. Genomic DNA, serving as template, underwent TCR beta VDJ and CDR3 profiling. TCRdb re-derived calls from the reads in MiXCR, one entry per CDR3 protein. The table has some 290,000 distinct CDR3 sequences, approximately 57% seen once. Per the germline V gene, CDR1 is SGHNT and CDR2 is YYREEE (reference sequence). Trimming took 3 bases from V and 5 from J, leaving 15 bases between them. The CDR3 is made up of 15 amino acids. The chain employs TRBV5-4 and TRBJ2-1; D is tentatively TRBD1 or TRBD2 (5 bases each). Material for sequencing was sorted CD4+, CD8+, or CD8+CD57+ T cells (not recorded which) from PBMCs. This sequence was found in a human donor with severe aplastic anemia or a healthy control (not recorded which). The CDR3 spells CASSWGTPADNEQFF. Here the CDR3 DNA reads TGTGCCAGCAGCTGGGGGACCCCCGCGGACAATGAGCAGTTCTTC.